This entry lists 27 T cell receptor beta chains sequenced from one sample in a study of neoadjuvant anti-PD-1 for oral cavity cancer. Produced via immunoSEQ multiplex PCR; TCRdb's table is partial and in-frame only. Among 60,000 to 75,000 clones listed, about four fifths were seen once. Sequenced material: PBMCs, taken before nivolumab (anti-PD-1) treatment. These receptors all come from a person between 40 and 79 years old with oral cavity squamous cell carcinoma.

The genes are TRBV2 and TRBJ2-1; no clear D gene. V was shortened by 7 bases and J by 4 bases, with 14 bases between the two germline ends. This CDR3 is built from 14 residues. CDR1 and CDR2 from the germline V gene are SNHLY and FYNNEI. The CDR3 here is CASIAASWYNEQFF. In DNA, the CDR3 is TGTGCCAGCATAGCCGCCAGTTGGTACAATGAGCAGTTCTTC.

V gene TRBV6-1 combines with J gene TRBJ2-5; D is unclear. This CDR3 region has 12 residues. The V gene lost 3 bases and the J gene lost 5 bases, with 7 bases spanning the gap. CDR1 and CDR2 (germline): MNHNS, SASEGT. The CDR3 is CASSEIKETQYF. For the CDR3, the DNA is TGTGCCAGCAGTGAGATCAAGGAGACCCAGTACTTC.

V is TRBV4-1 and J is TRBJ2-7, with 8 bases fitting TRBD1. J lost 4 bases, V lost 4 bases, and 3 bases had no gene match. Germline V gives CDR1 MGHRA, CDR2 YSYEKL. This CDR3 has 13 amino acids. The CDR3 DNA follows: TGCGCCAGCAGCCTCGACAGGGGATACGAGCAGTACTTC. Translating gives CASSLDRGYEQYF.

The chain combines TRBV11-2 with TRBJ2-2; maybe TRBD2 (6 bases). The CDR3 is 14 residues long. V was clipped by 1 base and J by 5 bases, with 8 bases between them. Germline loops: CDR1 SGHAT, CDR2 FQNNGV. In nucleotides, the CDR3 is TGTGCCAGCAGCTTAGTCGGGGGTACCGGGGAGCTGTTTTTT. As protein: CASSLVGGTGELFF.

The chain has TRBV19 and TRBJ2-7, with D tentatively TRBD2 (6 bases). The CDR3 covers 13 residues. Germline V gene lookup returns CDR1 LNHDA and CDR2 SQIVND (reference sequence). The ends were cut back, 3 bases at V and 6 bases at J, with 12 bases in the middle. CDR3 region: CASSIIGSAEQYF. The CDR3 DNA sequence: TGTGCCAGTAGTATCATCGGGAGCGCCGAGCAGTACTTC.

V usage is TRBV27 and J usage is TRBJ1-2; a possible D gene is TRBD1 (5 bases). Germline assignment: CDR1 MNHEY and CDR2 SMNVEV (reference sequence). This CDR3 spans 13 amino acids. V was pared by 8 bases and J by 3 bases, with 13 bases between. The CDR3: CASVGQRDYGYTF. The DNA of the CDR3 is TGTGCCAGCGTGGGGCAAAGGGACTATGGCTACACCTTC.

This chain connects TRBV9 to TRBJ1-1; the D gene is possibly TRBD1 (5 bases). V was cut by 2 bases and J by 4 bases, with 12 bases left in between. The CDR3 runs 14 residues. Germline-derived CDR1 and CDR2 are SGDLS and YYNGEE. Written as DNA, the CDR3 is TGTGCCAGCAGCGTCAGGGTAAGCGGCACTGAAGCTTTCTTT. Translation gives CASSVRVSGTEAFF.

This chain connects TRBV5-4 to TRBJ2-3, with unresolved D. Germline V CDR1 and CDR2: SGHNT, YYREEE (reference sequence). The CDR3 is 15 residues long. V was pared by 3 bases and J by 0 bases, with 11 bases between. CDR3 residues: CASSSPSGSTDTQYF. CDR3 nucleotides: TGTGCCAGCAGCTCCCCGTCAGGAAGCACAGATACGCAGTATTTT.

J is TRBJ1-5 and V is TRBV6-1, with D maybe TRBD1 (6 bases). CDR3 length equals 12 residues. Trimming shortened V by 6 bases and J by 5 bases, and 8 bases separated the two germline ends. The germline V gene has CDR1 MNHNS and CDR2 SASEGT. CDR3 nucleotides: TGTGCCAGCAGAACAGGGTATCAGCCCCAGCATTTT. It translates to CASRTGYQPQHF.

The gene calls are TRBV28 and TRBJ1-2; no clear D gene. CDR1 MDHEN and CDR2 SYDVKM come from the germline V gene. The CDR3 loop spans 14 amino acids. Trimming pared 6 bases from V and 5 bases from J, leaving 16 bases between. In DNA, the CDR3 is TGTGCCAGCAGAACTACCGGGTTCCCATATGGCTACACCTTC. Its protein product is CASRTTGFPYGYTF.

V is TRBV11-2 and J is TRBJ2-6; 9 bases map to TRBD1. The J segment lost 1 base and the V segment lost 6 bases, leaving 13 bases of the junction unmatched. The CDR3 sequence is 19 residues long. The germline V gene encodes CDR1 SGHAT and CDR2 FQNNGV. The CDR3 nucleotides are TGTGCCAGCAGACAAATAAAAACCGGGACAGGGTCTGGGGCCAACGTCCTGACTTTC. Its protein product is CASRQIKTGTGSGANVLTF.

The J gene is TRBJ2-1, the V gene TRBV10-3; 8 positions agree with TRBD2. Trimming removed 3 bases from V and 9 bases from J; junction bases left unmatched: 10. CDR1 ENHRY and CDR2 SYGVKD come from the germline V gene. The CDR3 length is 15 residues. This CDR3 is CAISETAGAGGEQFF. CDR3 DNA: TGTGCCATCAGTGAAACAGCGGGAGCGGGTGGTGAGCAGTTCTTC.

The chain is built from TRBV28 and TRBJ2-5, with D perhaps matching TRBD1 (7 bases). Germline V gene data show CDR1 as MDHEN and CDR2 as SYDVKM. The V end lost 4 bases, the J end lost 4 bases, and 19 bases lay between the germline ends. This CDR3 has 16 residues. The CDR3 sequence is CASSSAGTVGGETQYF. The CDR3 DNA is TGTGCCAGCAGTTCGGCCGGGACAGTGGGGGGAGAGACCCAGTACTTC. The complete variable domain, with remaining parts taken from reference TRBV28 and TRBJ2-5, reads DVKVTQSSRYLVKRTGEKVFLECVQDMDHENMFWYRQDPGLGLRLIYFSYDVKMKEKGDIPEGYSVSREKKERFSLILESASTNQTSMYLCASSSAGTVGGETQYFGPGTRLLVL.

The genes are TRBV6-6 and TRBJ2-3; D is unresolved. The CDR3 consists of 14 residues. Germline loops: CDR1 MNHNY, CDR2 SVGAGI (reference sequence). V lost 6 bases and J lost 7, with 17 bases in between. This chain's CDR3 is CASSPESFVNTQYF. As DNA, the CDR3 is TGTGCCAGCAGCCCCGAAAGTTTCGTGAATACGCAGTATTTT.

A word on this clone: The sample holds other DNA sequences that translate to the same CDR3. This chain connects TRBV5-1 to TRBJ1-5; D unresolved. Germline CDR1 and CDR2: SGHRS and YFSETQ. The CDR3 loop spans 15 amino acids. Trimming took off 0 bases at V and 0 bases at J, with 7 bases between the two ends. The CDR3 here is CASSLGGYSNQPQHF. CDR3 sequence (DNA): TGCGCCAGCAGCTTGGGAGGATATAGCAATCAGCCCCAGCATTTT.

The chain couples TRBV30 to TRBJ1-6, with D uncertain. The germline CDR1 and CDR2 sequences are GTSNPN and SVGIG (reference sequence). This CDR3 region has 14 residues. V lost 5 bases, J lost 7 bases, and 15 bases lay in between. The CDR3 reads CAWGGRGPNSPLHF. In DNA, the CDR3 is TGTGCCTGGGGAGGACGCGGGCCAAATTCACCCCTCCACTTT.

The V gene is TRBV5-1, the J gene TRBJ2-7; TRBD2 matches 8 bases. This CDR3 has 14 amino acids. Per the germline V gene, CDR1 is SGHRS and CDR2 is YFSETQ. Unmatched junction bases numbered 10, after V lost 4 bases and J lost 7 bases. The CDR3 DNA is TGCGCCAGCAGCCCCGGGGGGGGGACGTGGGAGCAGTACTTC. Amino acids: CASSPGGGTWEQYF.

The gene calls are TRBV19 and TRBJ2-1, with D perhaps matching TRBD1 or TRBD2 (5 bases each). Between the trimmed V and J ends, which lost 1 base and 6 bases, there was a span of 16 bases. Germline CDR1 and CDR2: LNHDA and SQIVND (reference sequence). The CDR3 consists of 16 residues. The CDR3 coding sequence is TGTGCCAGTAGTATAGGAGGGGATGCAAGGGGCAATGAGCAGTTCTTC. Encoded protein: CASSIGGDARGNEQFF.

The chain carries TRBV6-1 and TRBJ2-7; 12 bases line up with TRBD1. The trim removed 1 base at V and 0 bases at J, leaving 7 bases unmatched. The length of the CDR3 is 18 residues. From germline, CDR1 is MNHNS and CDR2 SASEGT. This CDR3 is CASSEGDRGRRFSYEQYF. The DNA of the CDR3 is TGTGCCAGCAGTGAAGGGGACAGGGGGCGCCGTTTCTCCTACGAGCAGTACTTC.

This chain links TRBV6-1 with TRBJ1-5; tentative D call: TRBD1 (5 bases). The CDR3 consists of 15 residues. Trimming stripped 3 bases from V and 0 bases from J, with 9 bases between. Germline CDR1 MNHNS, CDR2 SASEGT. The CDR3 loop is CASSEGGYSNQPQHF. The CDR3 DNA follows: TGTGCCAGCAGTGAGGGGGGTTATAGCAATCAGCCCCAGCATTTT.

The chain combines TRBV6-5 with TRBJ2-1; 10 bases match TRBD2. This CDR3 comprises 15 residues. Germline loops: CDR1 MNHEY, CDR2 SVGAGI. V shed 0 bases and J 7 bases; nucleotides not matched to a gene: 3. CDR3 region: CASSYSGLAINEQFF. Written as DNA, the CDR3 is TGTGCCAGCAGTTACTCGGGACTAGCGATAAATGAGCAGTTCTTC.

The chain is built from TRBV6-6 and TRBJ2-2; a possible D gene is TRBD1 (5 bases). CDR3 length: 14 amino acids. Trimming took off 6 bases at V and 7 bases at J, with 15 bases between the two ends. Germline loops: CDR1 MNHNY, CDR2 SVGAGI (reference sequence). The CDR3 coding sequence is TGTGCCAGCAGGGACGGACACCGACTCGGGGAGCTGTTTTTT. Protein product: CASRDGHRLGELFF.

The chain has TRBV2 and TRBJ2-3; D is undetermined. Germline loops: CDR1 SNHLY, CDR2 FYNNEI. The CDR3 has 12 amino acids. V shed 2 bases and J shed 12 bases, with 12 bases lying between them. The CDR3 region is CASSESRVVQYF. DNA for the CDR3: TGTGCCAGCAGTGAATCTCGGGTGGTTCAGTATTTT. The full variable domain, in which reference TRBV2 and TRBJ2-3 provide the parts outside the CDR3, is EPEVTQTPSHQVTQMGQEVILRCVPISNHLYFYWYRQILGQKVEFLVSFYNNEISEKSEIFDDQFSVERPDGSNFTLKIRSTKLEDSAMYFCASSESRVVQYFGPGTRLTVL.

The genes are TRBV28 and TRBJ2-5; tentatively, D is TRBD1 (6 bases). There are 13 residues in the CDR3. V was cut by 6 bases and J by 3 bases, with 11 bases left in between. Germline V gene sequence: CDR1 MDHEN, CDR2 SYDVKM. The CDR3 reads CASREQGKETQYF. Written as DNA, the CDR3 is TGTGCCAGCAGAGAACAGGGAAAAGAGACCCAGTACTTC.

The gene calls are TRBV7-8 and TRBJ1-2; D gene uncertain. The CDR3 totals 14 residues. Trimming removed 2 bases from V and 8 bases from J, with 15 bases in between. Germline assignment: CDR1 SGHVS and CDR2 FQNEAQ. CDR3 in amino acids: CASSLQRFRGGYTF. Here the CDR3 DNA reads TGTGCCAGCAGCTTACAGCGGTTCCGGGGAGGCTACACCTTC.

This rearrangement joins TRBV6-4 to TRBJ2-1, with 9 bases lining up with TRBD1. The J segment lost 9 bases and the V segment lost 8 bases, leaving 5 bases of the junction unmatched. Germline V gives CDR1 MRHNA, CDR2 SNTAGT. This CDR3 is 12 amino acids long. The DNA for the CDR3 is TGTGCCAGCGGGACAGGGTTTGGTGAGCAGTTCTTC. It specifies CASGTGFGEQFF.

The chain joins TRBV30 to TRBJ2-1; the match to TRBD1 covers 10 bases. The length of the CDR3 is 13 residues. The V gene end was trimmed by 6 bases and the J gene end by 4 bases; junction bases not matched to a gene: 3. The germline V gene has CDR1 GTSNPN and CDR2 SVGIG (reference sequence). CDR3 coding DNA: TGTGCCTGCGGACAGGGGGATTACAATGAGCAGTTCTTC. It yields the protein CACGQGDYNEQFF.